What follows are 24 T cell receptor beta chains derived from one specimen sequenced in a study of blood T cell repertoires in COVID-19. The data were produced by immunoSEQ multiplex PCR, yet TCRdb's version contains in-frame clones alone and is incomplete. The repertoire holds around 200,000 clones, with 80% to 90% as singletons. The sample consisted of peripheral blood. The receptors shown here come from a man aged 25-40 years with acute or convalescent COVID-19.

V is TRBV18 and J is TRBJ1-6; the D gene is possibly TRBD1 (6 bases). The germline V and J ends were trimmed by 2 bases and 4 bases, with 15 bases remaining between them. The germline gives CDR1 KGHSH, CDR2 LQKENI. The CDR3 length is 17 residues. As DNA, the CDR3 is TGTGCCAGCTCACCAAGGGCCCAAGGGGGATATAATTCACCCCTCCACTTT. Amino acid sequence: CASSPRAQGGYNSPLHF.

The chain uses TRBV11-2 and TRBJ1-1, with D possibly being TRBD1 (5 bases). The length of the CDR3 is 13 residues. The V and J ends lost 5 bases and 5 bases respectively, with 12 bases between them. Germline CDR1 and CDR2: SGHAT and FQNNGV. The CDR3 sequence is CASSTWDFTEAFF. As DNA, the CDR3 is TGTGCCAGCAGCACCTGGGACTTTACTGAAGCTTTCTTT.

The gene calls are TRBV4-1 and TRBJ2-7, with 12 nucleotides matching TRBD2. Germline trimming cut 3 bases from V and 3 bases from J; bases unmatched to any gene: 6. The germline V gene has CDR1 MGHRA and CDR2 YSYEKL. CDR3 length equals 16 residues. As DNA, the CDR3 is TGCGCCAGCAGCCAGGCAACTAGCGGGGGGCTCTACGAGCAGTACTTC. Its translation is CASSQATSGGLYEQYF.

CDR3 protein: CSVETGRREAFF. The CDR3 DNA follows: TGCAGCGTTGAAACTGGGCGGAGGGAAGCTTTCTTT. The V gene is TRBV29-1, the J gene TRBJ1-1; no clear D gene. The CDR3 is made up of 12 amino acids. V was cut by 2 bases and J by 8 bases, with 12 bases left in between. Germline lookup yields CDR1 SQVTM and CDR2 ANQGSEA.

Only one count was recorded for this clone. The chain has TRBV5-1 and TRBJ2-5, with D tentatively TRBD2 (5 bases). The CDR3 consists of 16 residues. V lost 1 base and J lost 2, with 15 bases in between. Germline CDR1 is SGHRS and CDR2 is YFSETQ. CDR3 residues: CASSLILRAAQETQYF. DNA of the CDR3: TGCGCCAGCAGCTTGATTCTGCGAGCGGCACAAGAGACCCAGTACTTC.

The J gene is TRBJ1-2, the V gene TRBV28; D is possibly TRBD1 (6 bases). The germline V gene has CDR1 MDHEN and CDR2 SYDVKM. The CDR3 has 17 residues. The V end lost 2 bases, the J end lost 3 bases, and 19 bases lay between the germline ends. CDR3 nucleotides: TGTGCCAGCAGTTTAAATGTGGGGGCGAAAGGTCACTATGGCTACACCTTC. Translation: CASSLNVGAKGHYGYTF.

The V gene is TRBV30, the J gene TRBJ1-5; no definite D call. V gave up 0 bases and J gave up 3 bases, with 3 bases separating them. The V gene's germline CDR1 is GTSNPN and CDR2 SVGIG (reference sequence). The CDR3 sequence is 12 residues long. This chain's CDR3 is CAWSVYNQPQHF. The CDR3 coding sequence is TGTGCCTGGAGTGTCTACAATCAGCCCCAGCATTTT.

This clone was recorded once. The chain joins TRBV2 to TRBJ2-7; D possibly corresponds to TRBD2 (6 bases). The CDR3 is made up of 14 amino acids. V was pared by 2 bases and J by 0 bases, with 8 bases between. Germline V gene lookup returns CDR1 SNHLY and CDR2 FYNNEI. The CDR3 sequence is CASSEWGVSYEQYF. DNA of the CDR3: TGTGCCAGCAGTGAATGGGGGGTCTCCTACGAGCAGTACTTC.

This chain connects TRBV28 to TRBJ1-2; D is ambiguous. With 2 bases removed from V and 5 bases from J, the gap between germline ends came to 12 bases. CDR1 is MDHEN and CDR2 is SYDVKM in the germline V gene. This CDR3 has 14 residues. The CDR3, as DNA: TGTGCCAGCAGTTTAGGAACTAAAATATATGGCTACACCTTC. It codes for CASSLGTKIYGYTF.

In its sample, this clone was seen a few times. The chain carries TRBV19 and TRBJ1-5, with D tentatively TRBD1 (5 bases). This CDR3 is built from 15 residues. Looked up from germline, CDR1 is LNHDA and CDR2 is SQIVND (reference sequence). V was pared by 8 bases and J by 0 bases, with 14 bases between. CDR3 sequence: CASGRGLYSNQPQHF. Here the CDR3 DNA reads TGTGCCAGTGGGAGGGGACTGTATAGCAATCAGCCCCAGCATTTT.

The chain combines TRBV30 with TRBJ1-5; 8 bases line up with TRBD1. The length of the CDR3 is 14 residues. Germline CDR1 and CDR2: GTSNPN and SVGIG (reference sequence). The junction had 4 bases not matched to a gene; V was cut back by 0 bases and J by 6 bases. The CDR3: CAWSVGQGGQPQHF. As DNA, the CDR3 is TGTGCCTGGAGTGTAGGACAGGGCGGTCAGCCCCAGCATTTT.

V is TRBV6-1 and J is TRBJ2-7, with TRBD1 identical over 11 bases. V lost 4 bases, J lost 7 bases, and 12 bases stayed unmatched. Germline CDR1 and CDR2: MNHNS and SASEGT. The CDR3 has 16 residues. The CDR3, as DNA: TGTGCCAGCAGTGCGTTATCCGGGACAGGGGGGATGGAGCAGTACTTC. Amino acids: CASSALSGTGGMEQYF.

Only one count was recorded for this clone. The J gene is TRBJ1-4, the V gene TRBV4-1; D ambiguous. CDR1 MGHRA and CDR2 YSYEKL come from the germline V gene. The CDR3 runs to 13 residues. V was shortened by 9 bases and J by 8 bases, with 16 bases between the two germline ends. CDR3 coding DNA: TGCGCCAGTCTGGAGGCAAAACGGGAAAAACTGTTTTTT. The encoded protein is CASLEAKREKLFF.

The rearrangement joins TRBV28 to TRBJ1-5, with 7 nucleotides matching TRBD1. The CDR3 has 11 residues. From germline, CDR1 is MDHEN and CDR2 SYDVKM. Germline trimming cut 5 bases from V and 9 bases from J; bases unmatched to any gene: 1. The CDR3 coding sequence is TGTGCCAGCAGTAGGGGGCGGCCCCAGCATTTT. It specifies CASSRGRPQHF. Together with reference TRBV28 and TRBJ1-5, the CDR3 gives the full variable domain: DVKVTQSSRYLVKRTGEKVFLECVQDMDHENMFWYRQDPGLGLRLIYFSYDVKMKEKGDIPEGYSVSREKKERFSLILESASTNQTSMYLCASSRGRPQHFGDGTRLSIL.

V and J are TRBV7-9 and TRBJ2-7; 10 bases are a match to TRBD2. Germline CDR1 and CDR2: SEHNR and FQNEAQ (reference sequence). The length of the CDR3 is 16 residues. V was clipped by 5 bases and J by 1 base; unmatched bases: 8. This chain's CDR3 is CASSPSILAGSYEQYF. In DNA form, the CDR3 reads TGTGCCAGCAGCCCCTCGATACTAGCGGGATCCTACGAGCAGTACTTC.

This sequence joins TRBV7-8 and TRBJ2-1; 11 nucleotides match TRBD1. The germline gives CDR1 SGHVS, CDR2 FQNEAQ. With V trimmed by 8 bases and J by 4 bases, 7 bases remained unmatched. The CDR3 contains 15 residues. The CDR3 DNA sequence: TGTGCCAGCCAACCTGGACAGGGGGCTTACAATGAGCAGTTCTTC. As protein: CASQPGQGAYNEQFF.

In this sample, this clone turned up a few times. This rearrangement joins TRBV4-1 to TRBJ1-2; 8 bases are a match to TRBD1. Germline V gene sequence: CDR1 MGHRA, CDR2 YSYEKL. The CDR3 consists of 16 residues. Trimming took 6 bases from V and 4 from J; bases not matched to a gene: 13. CDR3 loop: CASSPSVAGGAYGYTF. Here the CDR3 DNA reads TGCGCCAGCAGTCCAAGTGTGGCAGGGGGCGCCTATGGCTACACCTTC.

This clone has just a few counts. This chain uses TRBV2 with TRBJ2-1, with 12 bases lining up with TRBD2. Germline V gene lookup returns CDR1 SNHLY and CDR2 FYNNEI. J gave up 2 bases and V 4 bases, and 0 bases lay outside the gene matches. CDR3 length: 15 amino acids. CDR3: CASSGLAGAYNEQFF. CDR3 bases: TGTGCCAGCAGTGGACTAGCGGGGGCCTACAATGAGCAGTTCTTC.

The V and J genes are TRBV14 and TRBJ2-7, with 9 nucleotides matching TRBD2. The CDR3 is 14 amino acids. V shed 4 bases, J shed 6 bases, and the junction held 7 bases outside the gene matches. Germline V gives CDR1 SGHDN, CDR2 FVKESK. For the CDR3, the DNA is TGTGCCAGCAGCCTAAGCGGGAGGTGGTCCGAGCAGTACTTC. Its translation: CASSLSGRWSEQYF.

This clone was counted a single time. The V call is TRBV19, the J call TRBJ2-1, with a weak D call TRBD1 (5 bases). Trimming stripped 5 bases from V and 4 bases from J, with 9 bases between. Germline CDR1 LNHDA, CDR2 SQIVND (reference sequence). The CDR3 covers 13 residues. Written as DNA, the CDR3 is TGTGCCAGTAGTGACAGATCATACAATGAGCAGTTCTTC. Amino acid sequence: CASSDRSYNEQFF.

This chain links TRBV29-1 with TRBJ2-2; 8 nucleotides match TRBD2. Germline lookup yields CDR1 SQVTM and CDR2 ANQGSEA. J lost 6 bases, V lost 8 bases, and 5 bases had no gene match. CDR3 size: 12 residues. CDR3 nucleotides: TGCAGCACTCGGGGGGGCCCCGGGGAGCTGTTTTTT. Protein sequence: CSTRGGPGELFF.

The rearrangement uses TRBV4-1 and TRBJ1-1; D is unresolved. The CDR3 is made up of 14 amino acids. CDR1 and CDR2 from the germline V gene are MGHRA and YSYEKL. The ends were cut back, 4 bases at V and 0 bases at J, with 9 bases in the middle. The CDR3 sequence is CASSLRDMNTEAFF. The CDR3 region has the DNA TGCGCCAGCAGCCTTAGAGACATGAACACTGAAGCTTTCTTT.

The chain joins TRBV27 to TRBJ2-2, with a weak D call TRBD1 (6 bases). The CDR3 is 15 residues long. Trimming pared 1 base from V and 5 bases from J, leaving 11 bases between. Germline V lookup: CDR1 MNHEY, CDR2 SMNVEV (reference sequence). CDR3 in amino acids: CASSLWARGTGELFF. The CDR3 DNA is TGTGCCAGCAGTTTATGGGCCAGGGGTACCGGGGAGCTGTTTTTT.

The chain has TRBV24-1 and TRBJ1-5; no firm D call. This CDR3 region has 15 residues. Germline assignment: CDR1 KGHDR and CDR2 SFDVKD. The ends were cut back, 4 bases at V and 2 bases at J, with 11 bases in the middle. CDR3 loop: CATSDARGGNQPQHF. The DNA for the CDR3 is TGTGCCACCAGTGACGCCAGAGGTGGCAATCAGCCCCAGCATTTT.